This T cell receptor (beta chain) was sequenced during a study of blood T cell repertoires in COVID-19. At the level of the study: T cells, B-cell-depleted T cells, or PBMCs provided the cDNA or gDNA that served as material.

Profiling relied on immunoSEQ multiplex PCR, and the TCRdb table lists in-frame clones only, not all of them. The data contain 250,000 or so clones, 84% of them singletons. Germline V CDR1 and CDR2: GTSNPN, SVGIG (reference sequence). V was pared by 0 bases and J by 5 bases, with 13 bases between. There are 14 residues in the CDR3. This TCR derives from a woman aged 35 to 49 who had recovered from COVID-19. The rearrangement links TRBV30 to TRBJ1-2; D is uncertain. Sequenced: peripheral blood. The CDR3 region has the DNA TGTGCCTGGAGTGTACGGGGTGTAGGATATGGCTACACCTTC. This gives the protein CAWSVRGVGYGYTF.